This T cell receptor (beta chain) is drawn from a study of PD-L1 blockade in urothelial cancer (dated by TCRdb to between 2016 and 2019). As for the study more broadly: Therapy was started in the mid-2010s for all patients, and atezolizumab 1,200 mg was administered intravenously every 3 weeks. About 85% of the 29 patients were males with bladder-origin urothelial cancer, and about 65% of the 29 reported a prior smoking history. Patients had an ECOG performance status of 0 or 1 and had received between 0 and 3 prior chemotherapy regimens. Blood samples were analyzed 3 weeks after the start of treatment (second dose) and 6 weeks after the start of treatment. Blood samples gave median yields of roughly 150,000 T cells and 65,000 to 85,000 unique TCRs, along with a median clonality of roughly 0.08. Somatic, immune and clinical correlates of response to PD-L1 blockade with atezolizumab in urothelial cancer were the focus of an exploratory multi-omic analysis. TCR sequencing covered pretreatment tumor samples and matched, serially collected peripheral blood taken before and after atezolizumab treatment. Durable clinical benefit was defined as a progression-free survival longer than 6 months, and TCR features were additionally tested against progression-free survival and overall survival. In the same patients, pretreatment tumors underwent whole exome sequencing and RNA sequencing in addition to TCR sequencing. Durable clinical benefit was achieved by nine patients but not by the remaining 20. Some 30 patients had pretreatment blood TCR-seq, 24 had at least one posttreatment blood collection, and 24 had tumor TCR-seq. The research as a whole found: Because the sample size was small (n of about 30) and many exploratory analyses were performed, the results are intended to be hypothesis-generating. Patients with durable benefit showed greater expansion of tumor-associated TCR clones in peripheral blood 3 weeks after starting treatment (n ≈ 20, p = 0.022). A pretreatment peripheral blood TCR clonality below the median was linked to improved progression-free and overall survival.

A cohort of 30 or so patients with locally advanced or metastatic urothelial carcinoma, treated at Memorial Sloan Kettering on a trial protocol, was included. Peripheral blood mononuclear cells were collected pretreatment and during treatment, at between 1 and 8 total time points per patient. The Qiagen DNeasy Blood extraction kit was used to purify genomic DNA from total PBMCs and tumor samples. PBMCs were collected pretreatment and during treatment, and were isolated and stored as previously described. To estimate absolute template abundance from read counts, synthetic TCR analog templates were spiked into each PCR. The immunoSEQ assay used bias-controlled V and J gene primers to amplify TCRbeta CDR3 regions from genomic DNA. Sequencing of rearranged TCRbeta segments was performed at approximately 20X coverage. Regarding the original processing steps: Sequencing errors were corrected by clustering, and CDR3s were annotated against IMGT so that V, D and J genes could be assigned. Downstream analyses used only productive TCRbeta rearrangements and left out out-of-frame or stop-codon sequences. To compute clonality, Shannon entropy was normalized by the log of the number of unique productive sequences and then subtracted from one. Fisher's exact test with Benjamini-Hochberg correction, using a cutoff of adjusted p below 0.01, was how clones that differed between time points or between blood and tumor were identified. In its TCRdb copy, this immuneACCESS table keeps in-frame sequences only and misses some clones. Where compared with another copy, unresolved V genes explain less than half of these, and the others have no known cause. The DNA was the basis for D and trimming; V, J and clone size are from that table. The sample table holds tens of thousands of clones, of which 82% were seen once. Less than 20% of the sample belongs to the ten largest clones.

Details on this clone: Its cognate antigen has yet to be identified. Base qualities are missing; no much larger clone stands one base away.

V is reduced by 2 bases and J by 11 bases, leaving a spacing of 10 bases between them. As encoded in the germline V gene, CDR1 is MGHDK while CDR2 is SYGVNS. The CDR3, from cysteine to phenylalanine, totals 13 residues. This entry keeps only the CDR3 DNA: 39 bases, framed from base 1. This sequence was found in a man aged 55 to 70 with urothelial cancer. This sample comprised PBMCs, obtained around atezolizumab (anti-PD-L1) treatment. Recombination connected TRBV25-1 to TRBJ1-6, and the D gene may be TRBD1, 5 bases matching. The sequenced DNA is TGTGCCAGCAGTGAAATACAGGACCCACCCCTCCACTTT. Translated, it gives CASSEIQDPPLHF.